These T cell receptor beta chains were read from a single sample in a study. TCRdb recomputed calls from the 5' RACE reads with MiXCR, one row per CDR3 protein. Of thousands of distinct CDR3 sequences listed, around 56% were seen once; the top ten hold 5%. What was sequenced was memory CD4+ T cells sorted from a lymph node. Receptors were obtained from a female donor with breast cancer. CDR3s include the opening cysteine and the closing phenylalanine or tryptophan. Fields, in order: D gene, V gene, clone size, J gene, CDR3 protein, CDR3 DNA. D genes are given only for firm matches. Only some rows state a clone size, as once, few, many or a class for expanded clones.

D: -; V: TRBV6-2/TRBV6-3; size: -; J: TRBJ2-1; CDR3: CATPPEGGPYNEQFF; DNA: TGTGCCACCCCGCCCGAGGGAGGACCCTACAATGAGCAGTTCTTC
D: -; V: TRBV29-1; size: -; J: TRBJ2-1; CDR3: CSVEDDQLYNEQFF; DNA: TGCAGCGTTGAAGATGATCAGCTGTACAATGAGCAGTTCTTC
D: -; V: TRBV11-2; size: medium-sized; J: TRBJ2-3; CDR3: CASSLGVSTDTQYF; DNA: TGTGCCAGCAGCTTGGGGGTTAGCACAGATACGCAGTATTTT
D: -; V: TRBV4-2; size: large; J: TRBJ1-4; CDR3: CASSQADGTNEKLFF; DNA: TGTGCCAGCAGCCAAGCTGACGGAACTAATGAAAAACTGTTTTTT
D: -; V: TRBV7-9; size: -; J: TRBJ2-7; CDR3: CASNSREFYEQYF; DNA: TGTGCCAGCAATTCTCGGGAGTTCTACGAGCAGTACTTC
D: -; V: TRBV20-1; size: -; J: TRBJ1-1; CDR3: CSARGGDLMNTEAFF; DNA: TGCAGTGCTAGGGGCGGAGATCTTATGAACACTGAAGCTTTCTTT
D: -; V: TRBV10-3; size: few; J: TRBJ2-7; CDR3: CAISESGAASYEQYF; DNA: TGTGCCATCAGTGAGTCAGGGGCCGCTTCCTACGAGCAGTACTTC
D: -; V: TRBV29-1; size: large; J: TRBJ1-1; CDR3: CSARRSEAFF; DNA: TGCAGCGCCAGACGGTCTGAAGCTTTCTTT
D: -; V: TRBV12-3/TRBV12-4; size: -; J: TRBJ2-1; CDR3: CAGSLSHGNEQFF; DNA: TGTGCCGGCAGTTTAAGTCACGGGAATGAGCAGTTCTTC
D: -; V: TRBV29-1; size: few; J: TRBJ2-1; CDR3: CSVEGTSYNEQFF; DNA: TGCAGCGTTGAGGGGACTTCCTACAATGAGCAGTTCTTC
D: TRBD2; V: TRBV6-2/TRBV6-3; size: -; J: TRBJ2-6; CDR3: CASSYGTSSSGANVLTF; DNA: TGTGCCAGCAGTTACGGGACTAGCAGCTCTGGGGCCAACGTCCTGACTTTC
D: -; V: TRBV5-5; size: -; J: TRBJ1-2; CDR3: CASSLAEGYNYGYTF; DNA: TGTGCCAGCAGCTTGGCGGAGGGGTATAACTATGGCTACACCTTC
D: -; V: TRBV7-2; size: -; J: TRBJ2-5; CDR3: CASSLVVRETQYF; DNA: TGTGCCAGCAGCTTAGTAGTCCGCGAGACCCAGTACTTC
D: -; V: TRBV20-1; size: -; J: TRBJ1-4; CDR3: CSARGAVEKLFF; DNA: TGCAGTGCTAGAGGCGCGGTTGAAAAACTGTTTTTT
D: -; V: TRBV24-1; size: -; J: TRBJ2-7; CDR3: CATRVWDLTYEQYF; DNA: TGTGCCACCAGGGTTTGGGACTTAACCTACGAGCAGTACTTC
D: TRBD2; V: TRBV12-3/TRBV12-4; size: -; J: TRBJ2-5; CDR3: CASSGLAGVVKETQYF; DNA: TGTGCCAGCAGTGGACTAGCGGGAGTTGTGAAAGAGACCCAGTACTTC
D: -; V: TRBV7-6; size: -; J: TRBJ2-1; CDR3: CASSSVVSNEQFF; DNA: TGTGCCAGCAGCTCCGTTGTGAGCAATGAGCAGTTCTTC
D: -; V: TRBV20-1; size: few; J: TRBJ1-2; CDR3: CSAREPTEFYGYTF; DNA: TGCAGTGCTAGAGAGCCAACAGAGTTTTATGGCTACACCTTC
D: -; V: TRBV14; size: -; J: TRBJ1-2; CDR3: CASSQVAGYDGYTF; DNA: TGTGCCAGCAGCCAAGTGGCGGGATACGATGGCTACACCTTC
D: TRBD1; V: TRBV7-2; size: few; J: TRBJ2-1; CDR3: CASSLAYGTGDIFF; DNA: TGTGCCAGCAGCTTAGCCTACGGGACAGGGGATATTTTCTTC
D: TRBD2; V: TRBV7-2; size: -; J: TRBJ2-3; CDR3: CASSLPTSGTDTQYF; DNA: TGTGCCAGCAGCTTACCGACTAGCGGCACAGATACGCAGTATTTT
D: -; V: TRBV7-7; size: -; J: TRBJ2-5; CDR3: CASSATGPGETQYF; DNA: TGTGCCAGCAGCGCAACAGGGCCAGGGGAGACCCAGTACTTC
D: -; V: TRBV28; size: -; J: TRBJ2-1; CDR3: CASSLLYNEQFF; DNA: TGTGCCAGCAGTTTACTCTACAATGAGCAGTTCTTC
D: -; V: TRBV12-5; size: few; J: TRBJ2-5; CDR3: CASSQGAGLLTQYF; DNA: TGTGCTAGTTCACAGGGTGCGGGACTGTTGACCCAGTACTTC
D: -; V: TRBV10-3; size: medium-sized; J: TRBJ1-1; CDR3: CAIGENTEAFF; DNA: TGTGCCATCGGAGAGAACACTGAAGCTTTCTTT